Each of the 4 T cell receptor beta chains below was sequenced from the same sample in a study of shared clonotypes between healthy human individuals. The data were produced by immunoSEQ multiplex PCR, yet TCRdb's version contains in-frame clones alone and is incomplete. The profile shows a few million clones, 80% to 95% of them singletons. CD45RO negativity and positive selection for CCR7 defined naive CD8 cells, a population that excluded terminally differentiated effector memory CD45RA+ cells. Sample: naive CD8+ T cells from PBMCs. Receptors were obtained from a young man in good health. Some clones in this sample may be carry-over from other donors' samples.

This chain connects TRBV13 to TRBJ2-7, with TRBD2 matching over 10 bases. Germline lookup yields CDR1 PRHDT and CDR2 FYEKMQ (reference sequence). There are 16 residues in the CDR3. Losses at the gene ends were 4 bases for V and 2 bases for J; bases not matched to a gene: 8. The CDR3 DNA sequence: TGTGCCAGCAGCTCCCGAACTAGCGGGATCCCCTACGAGCAGTACTTC. It translates to CASSSRTSGIPYEQYF.

The chain carries TRBV7-9 and TRBJ2-7; tentative D call: TRBD1 (5 bases). Trimming left V 3 bases short and J 0 bases short, with 12 bases between. This CDR3 is built from 15 residues. From germline, CDR1 is SEHNR and CDR2 FQNEAQ (reference sequence). The CDR3 DNA sequence: TGTGCCAGCAGCTTGGTGACAGACTCCTCCTACGAGCAGTACTTC. This sequence encodes CASSLVTDSSYEQYF.

To note about this clone: This sample includes further DNA sequences coding for the same CDR3. The genes are TRBV7-9 and TRBJ2-7; D gene uncertain. The CDR3 extends over 12 amino acids. Germline V gene lookup returns CDR1 SEHNR and CDR2 FQNEAQ (reference sequence). The V end lost 5 bases, the J end lost 1 base, and 6 bases lay between the germline ends. DNA of the CDR3: TGTGCCAGCAGCCCCCATTCCTACGAGCAGTACTTC. As protein: CASSPHSYEQYF.

The rearrangement links TRBV25-1 to TRBJ2-2; tentatively, D is TRBD1 (5 bases). CDR3 length: 12 amino acids. Germline loops: CDR1 MGHDK, CDR2 SYGVNS. V shed 3 bases and J shed 6 bases, with 5 bases lying between them. This CDR3 reads CASSEGPGELFF. The CDR3 bases are TGTGCCAGCAGTGAGGGGCCCGGGGAGCTGTTTTTT. The entire variable domain, with the rest obtained from reference TRBV25-1 and TRBJ2-2, is as follows: EADIYQTPRYLVIGTGKKITLECSQTMGHDKMYWYQQDPGMELHLIHYSYGVNSTEKGDLSSESTVSRIRTEHFPLTLESARPSHTSQYLCASSEGPGELFFGEGSRLTVL.